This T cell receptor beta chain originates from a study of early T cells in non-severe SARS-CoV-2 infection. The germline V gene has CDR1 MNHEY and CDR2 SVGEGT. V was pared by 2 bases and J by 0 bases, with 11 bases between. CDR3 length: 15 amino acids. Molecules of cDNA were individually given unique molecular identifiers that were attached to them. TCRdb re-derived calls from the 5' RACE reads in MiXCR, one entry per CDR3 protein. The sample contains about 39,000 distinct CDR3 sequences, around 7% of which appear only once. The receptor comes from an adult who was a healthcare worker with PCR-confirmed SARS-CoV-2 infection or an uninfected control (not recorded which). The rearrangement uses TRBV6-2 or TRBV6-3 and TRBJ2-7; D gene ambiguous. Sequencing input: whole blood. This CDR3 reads CASSYPGRSSYEQYF. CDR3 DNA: TGTGCCAGCAGTTACCCCGGACGGAGCTCCTACGAGCAGTACTTC.